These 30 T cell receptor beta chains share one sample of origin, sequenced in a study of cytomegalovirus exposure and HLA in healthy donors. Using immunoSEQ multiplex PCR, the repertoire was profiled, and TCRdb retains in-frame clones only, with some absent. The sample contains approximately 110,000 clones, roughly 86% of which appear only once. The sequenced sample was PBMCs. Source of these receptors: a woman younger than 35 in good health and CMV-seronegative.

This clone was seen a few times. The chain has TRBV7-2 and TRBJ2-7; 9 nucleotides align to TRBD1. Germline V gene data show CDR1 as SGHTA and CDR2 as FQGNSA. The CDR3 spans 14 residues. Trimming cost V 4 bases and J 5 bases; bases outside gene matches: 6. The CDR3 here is CASSSPGQGNEQYF. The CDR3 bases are TGTGCCAGCAGCTCCCCGGGACAGGGTAACGAGCAGTACTTC.

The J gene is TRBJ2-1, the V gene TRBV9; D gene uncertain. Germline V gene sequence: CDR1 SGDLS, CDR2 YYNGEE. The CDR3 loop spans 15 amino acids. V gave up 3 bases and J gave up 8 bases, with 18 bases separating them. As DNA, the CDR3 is TGTGCCAGCAGCGCCGACTCTCCTGCTCACGATGAGCAGTTCTTC. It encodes CASSADSPAHDEQFF.

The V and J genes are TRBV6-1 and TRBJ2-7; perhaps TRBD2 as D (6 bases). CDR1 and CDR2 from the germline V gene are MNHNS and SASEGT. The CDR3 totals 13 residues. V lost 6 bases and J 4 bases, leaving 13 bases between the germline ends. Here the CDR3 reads CASSREREYEQYF. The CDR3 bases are TGTGCCAGCAGCCGGGAGAGGGAGTACGAGCAGTACTTC.

The CDR3 loop reads CASSLRGTQYF. For the CDR3, the DNA is TGTGCCAGCAGTTTACGCGGGACCCAGTACTTC. This sequence joins TRBV6-5 and TRBJ2-5, with D unclear. The germline V gene encodes CDR1 MNHEY and CDR2 SVGAGI. The CDR3 is 11 amino acids. Trimming pared 4 bases from V and 7 bases from J, leaving 7 bases between.

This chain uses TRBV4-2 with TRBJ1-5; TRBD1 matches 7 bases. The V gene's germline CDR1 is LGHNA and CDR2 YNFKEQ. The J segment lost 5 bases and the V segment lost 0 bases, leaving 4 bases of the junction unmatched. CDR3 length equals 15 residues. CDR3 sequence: CASSQDVRGHQPQHF. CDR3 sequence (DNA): TGTGCCAGCAGCCAAGACGTTAGGGGGCATCAGCCCCAGCATTTT.

CDR3 region: CASSLSSSSGANVLTF. CDR3 coding DNA: TGTGCCAGCAGCCTATCCTCGAGCTCTGGGGCCAACGTCCTGACTTTC. The V gene is TRBV4-2, the J gene TRBJ2-6; D gene ambiguous. V was cut by 4 bases and J by 0 bases, with 10 bases left in between. The CDR3 is 16 residues long. Per germline, CDR1 LGHNA and CDR2 YNFKEQ.

CDR3 in DNA: TGTGCCAGCAGCCCTCGTACAGGGACACAAGCTTTCTTT. Translation: CASSPRTGTQAFF. This chain uses TRBV9 with TRBJ1-1; D may be TRBD1 (6 bases). V was pared by 4 bases and J by 9 bases, with 16 bases between. Germline CDR1 reads SGDLS; CDR2 reads YYNGEE. The CDR3 totals 13 residues.

The CDR3 here is CASSDDTHSPLHF. In nucleotides, the CDR3 is TGTGCCAGCAGTGATGACACACACTCACCCCTCCACTTT. The chain uses TRBV25-1 and TRBJ1-6; no reliable D call. The CDR3 contains 13 residues. Trimming stripped 3 bases from V and 10 bases from J, with 10 bases between. CDR1 and CDR2 (germline): MGHDK, SYGVNS.

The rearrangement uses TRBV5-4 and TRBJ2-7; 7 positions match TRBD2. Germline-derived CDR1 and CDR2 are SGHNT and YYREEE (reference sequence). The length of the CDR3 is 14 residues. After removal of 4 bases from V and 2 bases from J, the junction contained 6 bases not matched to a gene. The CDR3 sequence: CASSLVAGPYEQYF. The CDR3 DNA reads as TGTGCCAGCAGCCTGGTAGCGGGCCCCTACGAGCAGTACTTC.

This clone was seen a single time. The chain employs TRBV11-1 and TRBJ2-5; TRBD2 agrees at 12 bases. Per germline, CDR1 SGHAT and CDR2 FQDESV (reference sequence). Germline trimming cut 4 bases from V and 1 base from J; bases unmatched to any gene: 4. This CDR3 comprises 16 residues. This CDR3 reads CASSYGLAGPQETQYF. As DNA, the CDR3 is TGTGCCAGCAGCTACGGACTAGCGGGGCCCCAAGAGACCCAGTACTTC.

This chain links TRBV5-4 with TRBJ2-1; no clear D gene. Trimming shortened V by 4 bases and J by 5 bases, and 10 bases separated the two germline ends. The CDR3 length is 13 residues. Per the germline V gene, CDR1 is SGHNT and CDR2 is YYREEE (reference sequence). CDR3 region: CASSPRTDNEQFF. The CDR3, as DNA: TGTGCCAGCAGCCCCCGTACTGACAATGAGCAGTTCTTC.

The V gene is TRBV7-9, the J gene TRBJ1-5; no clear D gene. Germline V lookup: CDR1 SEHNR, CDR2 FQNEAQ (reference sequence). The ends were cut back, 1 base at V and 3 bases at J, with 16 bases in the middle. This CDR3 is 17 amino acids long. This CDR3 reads CASSLEYGGRNNQPQHF. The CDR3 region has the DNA TGTGCCAGCAGCTTAGAGTATGGTGGCAGGAACAATCAGCCCCAGCATTTT.

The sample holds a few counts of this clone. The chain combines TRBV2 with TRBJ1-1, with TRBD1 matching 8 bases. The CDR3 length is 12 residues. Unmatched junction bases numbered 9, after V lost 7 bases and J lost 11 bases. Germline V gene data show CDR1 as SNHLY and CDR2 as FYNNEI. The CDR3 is CASMTGARWAFF. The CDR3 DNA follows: TGTGCCAGCATGACAGGGGCACGATGGGCTTTCTTT.

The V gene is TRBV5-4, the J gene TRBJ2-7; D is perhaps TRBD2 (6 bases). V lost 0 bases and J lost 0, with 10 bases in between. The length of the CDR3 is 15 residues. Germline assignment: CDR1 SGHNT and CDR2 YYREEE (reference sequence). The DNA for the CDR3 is TGTGCCAGCAGCTTGGACTACGGGAGCTCCTACGAGCAGTACTTC. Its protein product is CASSLDYGSSYEQYF.

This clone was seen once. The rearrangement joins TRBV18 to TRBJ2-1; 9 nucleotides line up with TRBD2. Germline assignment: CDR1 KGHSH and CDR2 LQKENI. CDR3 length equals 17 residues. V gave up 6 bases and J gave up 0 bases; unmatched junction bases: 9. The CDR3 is CASSELKTSGSYNEQFF. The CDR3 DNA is TGTGCCAGCTCGGAGTTGAAGACTAGCGGCTCCTACAATGAGCAGTTCTTC.

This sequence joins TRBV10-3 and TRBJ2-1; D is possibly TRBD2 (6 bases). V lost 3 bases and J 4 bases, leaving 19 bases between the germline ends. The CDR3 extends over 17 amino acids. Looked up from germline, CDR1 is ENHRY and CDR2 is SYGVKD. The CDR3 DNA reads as TGTGCCATCAGTGATTCGGCAGCGGGTGGGAGGTACAATGAGCAGTTCTTC. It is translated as CAISDSAAGGRYNEQFF.

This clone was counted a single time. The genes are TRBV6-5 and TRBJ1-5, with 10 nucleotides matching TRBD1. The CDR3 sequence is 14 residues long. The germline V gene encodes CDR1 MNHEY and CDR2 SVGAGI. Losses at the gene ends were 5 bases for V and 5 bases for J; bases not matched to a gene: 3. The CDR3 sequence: CASSAGTGDQPQHF. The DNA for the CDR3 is TGTGCCAGCAGTGCCGGGACAGGGGATCAGCCCCAGCATTTT.

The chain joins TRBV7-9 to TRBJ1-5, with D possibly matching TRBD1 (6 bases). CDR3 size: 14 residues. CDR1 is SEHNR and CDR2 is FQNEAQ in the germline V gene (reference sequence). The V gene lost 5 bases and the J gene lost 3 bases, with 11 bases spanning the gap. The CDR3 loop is CASSPNRDNQPQHF. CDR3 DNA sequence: TGTGCCAGCAGCCCAAACAGGGACAATCAGCCCCAGCATTTT.

CDR3 protein: CASSVVLSYNEQFF. In DNA, the CDR3 is TGTGCCAGCAGTGTAGTACTATCCTACAATGAGCAGTTCTTC. The chain uses TRBV2 and TRBJ2-1; no reliable D call. Germline-derived CDR1 and CDR2 are SNHLY and FYNNEI. V lost 4 bases and J lost 1, with 8 bases in between. This CDR3 is built from 14 residues. Combining the CDR3 with reference TRBV2 and TRBJ2-1 gives the whole variable domain EPEVTQTPSHQVTQMGQEVILRCVPISNHLYFYWYRQILGQKVEFLVSFYNNEISEKSEIFDDQFSVERPDGSNFTLKIRSTKLEDSAMYFCASSVVLSYNEQFFGPGTRLTVL.

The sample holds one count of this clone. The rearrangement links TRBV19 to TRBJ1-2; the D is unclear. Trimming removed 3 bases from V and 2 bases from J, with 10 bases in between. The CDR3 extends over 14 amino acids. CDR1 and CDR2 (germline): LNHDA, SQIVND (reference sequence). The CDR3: CASSILEPNYGYTF. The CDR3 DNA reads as TGTGCCAGTAGTATTCTAGAACCCAACTATGGCTACACCTTC.

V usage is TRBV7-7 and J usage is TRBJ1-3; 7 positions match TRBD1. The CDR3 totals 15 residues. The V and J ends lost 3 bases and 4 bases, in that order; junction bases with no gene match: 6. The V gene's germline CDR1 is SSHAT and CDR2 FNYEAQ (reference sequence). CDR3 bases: TGTGCCAGCAGCTTTTCGGACAGGCTCGGAAACACCATATATTTT. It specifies CASSFSDRLGNTIYF.

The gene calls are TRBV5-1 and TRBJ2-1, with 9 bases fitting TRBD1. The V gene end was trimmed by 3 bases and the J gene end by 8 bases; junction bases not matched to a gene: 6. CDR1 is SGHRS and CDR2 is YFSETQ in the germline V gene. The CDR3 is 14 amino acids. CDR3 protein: CASSSQGQGYEQFF. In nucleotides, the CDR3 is TGCGCCAGCAGCTCTCAGGGACAGGGATATGAGCAGTTCTTC.

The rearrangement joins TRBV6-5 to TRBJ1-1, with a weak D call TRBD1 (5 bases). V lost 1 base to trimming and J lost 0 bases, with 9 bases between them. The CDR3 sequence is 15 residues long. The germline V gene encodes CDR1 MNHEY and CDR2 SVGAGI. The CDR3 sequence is CASSYYRPVNTEAFF. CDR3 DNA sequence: TGTGCCAGCAGTTACTACAGGCCAGTGAACACTGAAGCTTTCTTT.

The CDR3 coding sequence is TGTGCCTGGACCACGACTAGACACACAGATACGCAGTATTTT. It specifies CAWTTTRHTDTQYF. V and J are TRBV30 and TRBJ2-3; TRBD2 is a possible D gene (6 bases). The germline CDR1 and CDR2 sequences are GTSNPN and SVGIG (reference sequence). V was cut by 4 bases and J by 2 bases, with 13 bases left in between. The CDR3 is made up of 14 amino acids.

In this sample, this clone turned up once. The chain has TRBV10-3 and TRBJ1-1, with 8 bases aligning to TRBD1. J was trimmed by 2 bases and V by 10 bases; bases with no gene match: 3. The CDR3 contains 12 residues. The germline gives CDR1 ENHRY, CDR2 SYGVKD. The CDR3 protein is CATGQGNTEAFF. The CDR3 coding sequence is TGTGCCACCGGACAGGGAAACACTGAAGCTTTCTTT.

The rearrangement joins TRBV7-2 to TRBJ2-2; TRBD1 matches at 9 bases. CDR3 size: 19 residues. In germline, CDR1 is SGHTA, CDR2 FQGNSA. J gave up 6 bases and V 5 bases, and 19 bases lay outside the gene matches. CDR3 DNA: TGTGCCAGCAGCGGGGGACGTCCGGGACAGGGAAGTTTCGCCGGGGAGCTGTTTTTT. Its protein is CASSGGRPGQGSFAGELFF.

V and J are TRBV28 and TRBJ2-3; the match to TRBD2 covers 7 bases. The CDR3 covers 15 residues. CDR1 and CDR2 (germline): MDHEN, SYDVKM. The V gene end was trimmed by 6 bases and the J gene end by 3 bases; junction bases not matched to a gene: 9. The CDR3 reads CASRTQGGWTDTQYF. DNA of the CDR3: TGTGCCAGCAGAACCCAGGGAGGGTGGACAGATACGCAGTATTTT.

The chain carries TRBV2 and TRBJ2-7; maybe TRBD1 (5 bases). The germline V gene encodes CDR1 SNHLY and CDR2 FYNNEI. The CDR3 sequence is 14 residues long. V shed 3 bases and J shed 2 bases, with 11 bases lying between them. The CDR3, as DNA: TGTGCCAGCAGTGATGGGGCGGAGACCTACGAGCAGTACTTC. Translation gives CASSDGAETYEQYF.

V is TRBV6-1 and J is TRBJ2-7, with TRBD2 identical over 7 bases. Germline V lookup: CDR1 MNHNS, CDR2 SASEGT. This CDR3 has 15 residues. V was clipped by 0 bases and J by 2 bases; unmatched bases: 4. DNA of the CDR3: TGTGCCAGCAGTGAAGCGCCGAGCGGGGCCTACGAGCAGTACTTC. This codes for CASSEAPSGAYEQYF.

The CDR3 here is CASSVVPYPSSNIQYF. CDR3 nucleotide sequence: TGTGCCAGCAGCGTAGTTCCCTATCCGAGCTCCAACATTCAGTACTTC. J is TRBJ2-4 and V is TRBV9; D gene uncertain. Germline loops: CDR1 SGDLS, CDR2 YYNGEE. The CDR3 has 16 residues. The ends were cut back, 0 bases at V and 7 bases at J, with 17 bases in the middle.